Shown below are 24 T cell receptor beta chains from a single sample sequenced in a study of Graves' ophthalmopathy and Graves' hyperthyroidism (dated by TCRdb to the late 2010s). Sequencing relied on an Illumina HiSeq 2000. For repertoire sequencing, TCR beta CDR3 regions were amplified from RNA transcripts. The first round was an RT-PCR using HTBI primers with the Qiagen OneStep RT-PCR kit, and this first round was followed by a second-round multiplex PCR, then size selection and purification. Through fastp at Q25 and MiXCR, TCRdb rebuilt clones from the public reads, retaining in-frame beta chains. Each entry is one CDR3 protein sequence, shown with its most common DNA and genes. For this sample the table gives 650,000 to 900,000 distinct CDR3 sequences, of which around 40% were detected only once. The ten largest clones represent 44% of the sample. Sequencing used peripheral blood. All receptors come from an adult man with Graves' ophthalmopathy.

This clonotype occurred many times. The chain joins TRBV29-1 to TRBJ1-1; unclear D gene. Germline V lookup: CDR1 SQVTM, CDR2 ANQGSEA. The CDR3 is 12 residues long. The CDR3 is CSSQTENTEAFF. CDR3 coding DNA: TGCAGTTCACAGACCGAGAACACTGAAGCTTTCTTT.

As regards this clonotype: At one end, the junction sequence differs from germline, possibly due to a read error. The chain is built from TRBV10-2 and TRBJ2-7, with D perhaps TRBD1 (6 bases). From germline, CDR1 is WSHSY and CDR2 SAAADI. This CDR3 contains 15 residues. For the CDR3, the DNA is TGTGCCAGCTCACCACAAACAGGGTTAAGTATGGAGCAGTACTTC. Protein sequence: CASSPQTGLSMEQYF.

This clonotype appeared a single time. Mismatch with germline at one junction end may stem from a read error. The chain recombines TRBV24-1 with TRBJ1-5, with 8 bases lining up with TRBD1. CDR3 length: 15 residues. Germline V CDR1 and CDR2: KGHDR, SFDVKD. CDR3 protein: CASSGTRQGNQPQHF. CDR3 nucleotide sequence: TGTGCCAGCAGTGGGACCAGACAGGGGAATCAGCCCCAGCATTTT.

This clonotype was seen only once. This chain uses TRBV7-8 with TRBJ2-5; 12 bases fit TRBD2. The V and J ends lost 6 bases and 5 bases, in that order; junction bases with no gene match: 7. This CDR3 has 15 amino acids. Per the germline V gene, CDR1 is SGHVS and CDR2 is FQNEAQ. The DNA of the CDR3 is TGTGCCAGCAGGGGAGGACTAGCGGGGCAGGAGACCCAGTACTTC. Its protein is CASRGGLAGQETQYF.

V is TRBV5-5 and J is TRBJ2-6, with D unclear. The V and J ends lost 0 bases and 3 bases respectively, with 7 bases between them. CDR1 and CDR2 from the germline V gene are SGHKS and YYEKEE (reference sequence). The CDR3 totals 15 residues. CDR3 amino acids: CASSLAGGGANVLTF. The CDR3 DNA follows: TGTGCCAGCAGCTTGGCGGGTGGTGGGGCCAACGTCCTGACTTTC.

In its sample, this clonotype was seen many times. The genes are TRBV29-1 and TRBJ1-1, with TRBD1 matching over 9 bases. With V trimmed by 5 bases and J by 5 bases, 6 bases remained unmatched. This CDR3 is built from 13 residues. Germline lookup yields CDR1 SQVTM and CDR2 ANQGSEA. CDR3 nucleotide sequence: TGCAGCGTTCAACAGGGGGCGGGAACTGAAGCTTTCTTT. This sequence encodes CSVQQGAGTEAFF.

This chain links TRBV25-1 with TRBJ1-6; the D gene is possibly TRBD1 (5 bases). This CDR3 contains 18 residues. Deletions cut 8 bases from V and 0 bases from J, with 20 bases between. The germline CDR1 and CDR2 sequences are MGHDK and SYGVNS. CDR3 nucleotide sequence: TGTGCCAGCCTACTTAGGGGCCGCCCTAGCTCCTATAATTCACCCCTCCACTTT. Amino acids: CASLLRGRPSSYNSPLHF.

This chain links TRBV5-4 with TRBJ2-6, with 8 nucleotides matching TRBD1. This CDR3 comprises 18 residues. The V and J ends lost 4 bases and 0 bases, in that order; junction bases with no gene match: 9. Germline CDR1 and CDR2: SGHNT and YYREEE (reference sequence). The CDR3 nucleotides are TGTGCCAGCAGCCACTGGGACAGGTACTACTCTGGGGCCAACGTCCTGACTTTC. It is translated as CASSHWDRYYSGANVLTF.

This clonotype was picked up many times. The rearrangement links TRBV2 to TRBJ2-7; D gene unclear. V lost 0 bases, J lost 5 bases, and 8 bases lay in between. The CDR3 is 13 residues long. Germline values: CDR1 SNHLY, CDR2 FYNNEI. CDR3 bases: TGTGCCAGCAGTGAAGCCTTTCGACACGAGCAGTACTTC. Its translation: CASSEAFRHEQYF. Full variable domain (remainder filled in from reference TRBV2 and TRBJ2-7): EPEVTQTPSHQVTQMGQEVILRCVPISNHLYFYWYRQILGQKVEFLVSFYNNEISEKSEIFDDQFSVERPDGSNFTLKIRSTKLEDSAMYFCASSEAFRHEQYFGPGTRLTVT.

This clonotype has a count of ten or more. J is TRBJ2-7 and V is TRBV10-2, with TRBD1 matching over 8 bases. The germline V gene has CDR1 WSHSY and CDR2 SAAADI. This CDR3 is built from 15 residues. Trimming cost V 3 bases and J 0 bases; bases outside gene matches: 4. CDR3 coding DNA: TGCGCCAGCAGTGACCTAGGACAGGGCTCCTACGAGCAGTACTTC. The encoded protein is CASSDLGQGSYEQYF.

The chain carries TRBV9 and TRBJ1-2; 7 nucleotides agree with TRBD1. The CDR3 is 13 residues long. Unmatched junction bases numbered 5, after V lost 3 bases and J lost 6 bases. Germline lookup yields CDR1 SGDLS and CDR2 YYNGEE. The CDR3 DNA follows: TGTGCCAGCAGCGCGGACAGGAGTGATGGCTACACCTTC. This translates into CASSADRSDGYTF.

V gene TRBV11-1 combines with J gene TRBJ1-2; 7 bases are shared with TRBD1. The ends lost 5 bases at V and 7 bases at J; junction bases unmatched: 10. CDR3 length: 14 amino acids. Germline assignment: CDR1 SGHAT and CDR2 FQDESV (reference sequence). CDR3 nucleotide sequence: TGTGCCAGCAGCGACACAGGGGTTTATTCTGGCTACACCTTC. Translating gives CASSDTGVYSGYTF.

V and J are TRBV11-1 and TRBJ2-7, with TRBD2 identical over 9 bases. V trimming: 7 bases; J trimming: 2 bases; junction bases outside the gene matches: 21. The CDR3 covers 19 residues. CDR1 and CDR2 from the germline V gene are SGHAT and FQDESV (reference sequence). CDR3 DNA sequence: TGTGCCAGCACCCCCTTCGGTGCTAGCGGGACGCTTAGACCCTACGAGCAGTACTTC. Protein product: CASTPFGASGTLRPYEQYF. Variable domain in full (rest from reference TRBV11-1 and TRBJ2-7): EAEVAQSPRYKITEKSQAVAFWCDPISGHATLYWYRQILGQGPELLVQFQDESVVDDSQLPKDRFSAERLKGVDSTLKIQPAELGDSAMYLCASTPFGASGTLRPYEQYFGPGTRLTVT.

The rearrangement uses TRBV11-2 and TRBJ2-5, with a tentative D call TRBD2 (6 bases). Germline values: CDR1 SGHAT, CDR2 FQNNGV. V lost 4 bases and J 2 bases, leaving 17 bases between the germline ends. The CDR3 contains 16 residues. DNA for the CDR3: TGTGCCAGCAGCTCCCCCCCTCCTAGCGCTCAAGAGACCCAGTACTTC. It encodes CASSSPPPSAQETQYF.

There are a few counts of this clonotype. This chain connects TRBV7-9 to TRBJ2-3, with unresolved D. V lost 2 bases and J lost 1, with 10 bases in between. Germline V gene data show CDR1 as SEHNR and CDR2 as FQNEAQ (reference sequence). The CDR3 loop spans 15 amino acids. The chain's CDR3 is CASSLSDGRTDTQYF. CDR3 DNA sequence: TGTGCCAGCAGCTTATCGGACGGCCGCACAGATACGCAGTATTTT.

This chain links TRBV9 with TRBJ1-6, with a weak D call TRBD1 (5 bases). Trimming left V 0 bases short and J 13 bases short, with 11 bases between. The germline V gene has CDR1 SGDLS and CDR2 YYNGEE. This CDR3 region has 13 residues. CDR3 DNA sequence: TGTGCCAGCAGCGTAGTTGGCAGGGCGCCCCTCCACTTT. Its protein product is CASSVVGRAPLHF.

The chain has TRBV25-1 and TRBJ2-5, with 10 bases aligning to TRBD2. Germline trimming cut 6 bases from V and 4 bases from J; bases unmatched to any gene: 11. In germline, CDR1 is MGHDK, CDR2 SYGVNS. CDR3 size: 16 residues. CDR3 sequence: CASSVGAGGPSETQYF. The CDR3 nucleotides read TGTGCCAGCAGCGTAGGAGCGGGGGGGCCGTCAGAGACCCAGTACTTC.

This clonotype was detected only a few times. The CDR3 DNA sequence: TGTGCCAGCAGCCCTAGGGGCAGAAGGGGCTATGGCTACACCTTC. It encodes CASSPRGRRGYGYTF. This chain uses TRBV4-2 with TRBJ1-2, with a possible D match to TRBD1 (5 bases). CDR1 LGHNA and CDR2 YNFKEQ come from the germline V gene. The CDR3 sequence is 15 residues long. V was shortened by 4 bases and J by 4 bases, with 16 bases between the two germline ends.

This clonotype occurred a few times. This rearrangement joins TRBV7-9 to TRBJ1-5, with D possibly being TRBD1 (6 bases). V shed 2 bases and J shed 5 bases, with 16 bases lying between them. Germline loops: CDR1 SEHNR, CDR2 FQNEAQ (reference sequence). The CDR3 has 16 amino acids. CDR3 nucleotides: TGTGCCAGCAGCTTATGGAACAGGGCAGACGATCAGCCCCAGCATTTT. Its translation: CASSLWNRADDQPQHF.

The rearrangement joins TRBV10-3 to TRBJ1-2, with D tentatively TRBD1 (5 bases). The CDR3 has 11 residues. V was pared by 6 bases and J by 10 bases, with 12 bases between. Germline assignment: CDR1 ENHRY and CDR2 SYGVKD. The CDR3 here is CAISGDGDYTF. CDR3 nucleotides: TGTGCCATCAGCGGGGACGGAGACTACACCTTC.

This clonotype came up many times. The chain uses TRBV19 and TRBJ2-6; D is unresolved. The V end lost 1 base, the J end lost 4 bases, and 2 bases lay between the germline ends. The CDR3 has 13 residues. Germline CDR1 reads LNHDA; CDR2 reads SQIVND (reference sequence). This CDR3 reads CASSIGGANVLTF. The CDR3 bases are TGTGCCAGTAGTATAGGAGGGGCCAACGTCCTGACTTTC.

This clonotype appeared many times. The chain joins TRBV20-1 to TRBJ1-1, with D hard to call. This CDR3 is 13 amino acids long. Trimming left V 6 bases short and J 6 bases short, with 17 bases between. Germline CDR1 and CDR2: DFQATT and SNEGSKA (reference sequence). The CDR3 region is CSAASASLPEAFF. CDR3 nucleotide sequence: TGCAGTGCCGCATCGGCCTCTTTACCTGAAGCTTTCTTT.

This clonotype was detected a few times. V and J are TRBV7-9 and TRBJ2-5; weak D call: TRBD2 (6 bases). The CDR3 loop spans 14 amino acids. V was cut by 4 bases and J by 4 bases, with 13 bases left in between. Germline CDR1 is SEHNR and CDR2 is FQNEAQ (reference sequence). CDR3 sequence (DNA): TGTGCCAGCAGCTCCGGGAGCCCCCGAGAGACCCAGTACTTC. The encoded protein is CASSSGSPRETQYF.

This clonotype has more than one count but fewer than ten. The chain uses TRBV20-1 and TRBJ1-2; D gene ambiguous. The CDR3 is 14 residues long. The germline V gene has CDR1 DFQATT and CDR2 SNEGSKA (reference sequence). Trimming removed 1 base at V and 12 bases at J, with 21 bases between. CDR3: CSARATSGRAGNTF. The CDR3 region has the DNA TGCAGTGCTAGAGCTACCTCCGGACGGGCAGGCAACACCTTC.